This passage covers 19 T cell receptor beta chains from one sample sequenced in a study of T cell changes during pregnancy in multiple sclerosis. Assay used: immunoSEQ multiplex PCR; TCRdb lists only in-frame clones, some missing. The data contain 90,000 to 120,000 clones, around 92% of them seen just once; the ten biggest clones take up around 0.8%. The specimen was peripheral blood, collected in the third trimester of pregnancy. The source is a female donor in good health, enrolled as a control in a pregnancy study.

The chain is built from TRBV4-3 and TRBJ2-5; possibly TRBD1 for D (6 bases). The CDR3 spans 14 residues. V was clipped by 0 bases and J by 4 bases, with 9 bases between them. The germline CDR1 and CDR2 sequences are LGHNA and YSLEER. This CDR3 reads CASSQDLGGETQYF. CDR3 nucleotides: TGCGCCAGCAGCCAAGATCTAGGGGGAGAGACCCAGTACTTC.

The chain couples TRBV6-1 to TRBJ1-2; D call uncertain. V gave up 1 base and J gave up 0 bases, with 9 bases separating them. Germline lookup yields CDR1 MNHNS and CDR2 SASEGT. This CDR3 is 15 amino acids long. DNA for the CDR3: TGTGCCAGCAGTGAAGTGGAGGTACCTAACTATGGCTACACCTTC. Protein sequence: CASSEVEVPNYGYTF.

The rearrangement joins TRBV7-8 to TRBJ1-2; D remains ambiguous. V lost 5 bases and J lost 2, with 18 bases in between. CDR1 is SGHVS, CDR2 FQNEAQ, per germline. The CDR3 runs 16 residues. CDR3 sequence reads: CASSPLVGPANYGYTF. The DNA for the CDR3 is TGTGCCAGCAGCCCGTTGGTGGGCCCTGCGAACTATGGCTACACCTTC.

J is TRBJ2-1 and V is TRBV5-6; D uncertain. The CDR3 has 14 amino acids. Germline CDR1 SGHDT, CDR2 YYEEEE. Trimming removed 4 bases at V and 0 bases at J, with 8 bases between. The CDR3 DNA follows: TGTGCCAGCAGCCGACTTCACTCCTACAATGAGCAGTTCTTC. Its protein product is CASSRLHSYNEQFF.

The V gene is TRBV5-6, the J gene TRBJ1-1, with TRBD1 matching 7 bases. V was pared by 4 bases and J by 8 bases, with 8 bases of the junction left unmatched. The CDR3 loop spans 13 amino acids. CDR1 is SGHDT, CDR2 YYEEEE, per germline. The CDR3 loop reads CASSGNRGLEAFF. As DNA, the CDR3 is TGTGCCAGCAGCGGGAACAGGGGCTTGGAAGCTTTCTTT.

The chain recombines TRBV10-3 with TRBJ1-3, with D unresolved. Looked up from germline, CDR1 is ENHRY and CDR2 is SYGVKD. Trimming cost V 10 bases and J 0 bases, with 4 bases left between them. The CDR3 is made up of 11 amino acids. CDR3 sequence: CATFSGNTIYF. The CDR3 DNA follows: TGTGCCACCTTCTCTGGAAACACCATATATTTT.

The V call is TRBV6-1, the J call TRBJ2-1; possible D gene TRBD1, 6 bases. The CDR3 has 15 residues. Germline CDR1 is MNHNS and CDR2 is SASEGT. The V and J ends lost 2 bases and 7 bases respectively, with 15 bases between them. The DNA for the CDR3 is TGTGCCAGCAGTGAATCGGGCAGGGGCGGGAATGAGCAGTTCTTC. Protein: CASSESGRGGNEQFF.

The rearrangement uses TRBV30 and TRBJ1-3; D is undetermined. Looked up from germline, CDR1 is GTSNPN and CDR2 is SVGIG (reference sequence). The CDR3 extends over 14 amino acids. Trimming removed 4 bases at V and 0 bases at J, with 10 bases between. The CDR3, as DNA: TGTGCCTGGAAACCGGGGAACTCTGGAAACACCATATATTTT. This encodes CAWKPGNSGNTIYF.

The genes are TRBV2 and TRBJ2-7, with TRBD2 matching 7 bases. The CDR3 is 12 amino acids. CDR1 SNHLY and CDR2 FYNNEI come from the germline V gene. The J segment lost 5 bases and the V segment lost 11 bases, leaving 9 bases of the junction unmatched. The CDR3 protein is CARGEGLNEQYF. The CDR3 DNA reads TGTGCCCGGGGGGAGGGGTTGAACGAGCAGTACTTC.

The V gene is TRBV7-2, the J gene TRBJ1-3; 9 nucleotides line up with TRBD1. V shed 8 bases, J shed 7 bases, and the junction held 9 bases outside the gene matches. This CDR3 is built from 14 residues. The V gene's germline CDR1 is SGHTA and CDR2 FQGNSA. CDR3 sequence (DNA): TGTGCCAGCCTTGGGGGACAGGGACGCAACACCATATATTTT. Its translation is CASLGGQGRNTIYF. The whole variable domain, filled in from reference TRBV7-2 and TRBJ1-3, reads GAGVSQSPSNKVTEKGKDVELRCDPISGHTALYWYRQSLGQGLEFLIYFQGNSAPDKSGLPSDRFSAERTGGSVSTLTIQRTQQEDSAVYLCASLGGQGRNTIYFGEGSWLTVV.

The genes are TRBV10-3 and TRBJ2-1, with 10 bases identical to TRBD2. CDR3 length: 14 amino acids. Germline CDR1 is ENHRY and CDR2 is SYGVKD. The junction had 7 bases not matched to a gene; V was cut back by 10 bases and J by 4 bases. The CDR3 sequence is CATRSSGGYNEQFF. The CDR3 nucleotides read TGTGCCACGAGGTCTAGCGGGGGTTACAATGAGCAGTTCTTC.

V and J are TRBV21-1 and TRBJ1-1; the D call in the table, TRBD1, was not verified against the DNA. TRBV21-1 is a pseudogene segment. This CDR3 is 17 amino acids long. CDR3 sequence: CASSKGRTEGMNTEAFF. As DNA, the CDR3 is TGTGCCAGCAGTAAAGGGCGGACAGAGGGAATGAACACTGAAGCTTTCTTT.

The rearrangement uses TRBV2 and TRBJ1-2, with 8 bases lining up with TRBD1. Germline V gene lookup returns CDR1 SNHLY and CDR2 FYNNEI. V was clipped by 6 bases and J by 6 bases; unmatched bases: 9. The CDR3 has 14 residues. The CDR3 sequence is CASRGQGPQDGYTF. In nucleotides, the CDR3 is TGTGCCAGCAGAGGACAGGGTCCCCAAGATGGCTACACCTTC.

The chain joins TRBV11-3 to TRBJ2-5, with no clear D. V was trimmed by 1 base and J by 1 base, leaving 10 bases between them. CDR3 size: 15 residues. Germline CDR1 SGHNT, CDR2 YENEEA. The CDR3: CASSLGQNLQETQYF. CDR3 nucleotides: TGTGCCAGCAGCTTAGGGCAGAACCTCCAAGAGACCCAGTACTTC.

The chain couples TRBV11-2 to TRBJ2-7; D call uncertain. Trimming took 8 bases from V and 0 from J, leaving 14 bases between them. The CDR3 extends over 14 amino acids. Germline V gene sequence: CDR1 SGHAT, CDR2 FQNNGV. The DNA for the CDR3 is TGTGCCAGCCGGCCCTCGACTGACTCCTACGAGCAGTACTTC. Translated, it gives CASRPSTDSYEQYF.

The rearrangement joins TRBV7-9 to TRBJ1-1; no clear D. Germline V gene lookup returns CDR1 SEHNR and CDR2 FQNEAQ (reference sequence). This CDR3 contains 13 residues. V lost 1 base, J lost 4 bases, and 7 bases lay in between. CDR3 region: CASSLVEGTEAFF. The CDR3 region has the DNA TGTGCCAGCAGCTTAGTGGAGGGCACTGAAGCTTTCTTT.

The CDR3 DNA reads as TGTGCCAGCAGCCAAGACAGACAGGGGACCGGGGAGCTGTTTTTT. It yields the protein CASSQDRQGTGELFF. The chain joins TRBV4-2 to TRBJ2-2; 8 nucleotides line up with TRBD1. The germline gives CDR1 LGHNA, CDR2 YNFKEQ. Trimming at V came to 0 bases and at J to 5 bases, leaving 2 bases not matched to a gene. CDR3 length: 15 residues.

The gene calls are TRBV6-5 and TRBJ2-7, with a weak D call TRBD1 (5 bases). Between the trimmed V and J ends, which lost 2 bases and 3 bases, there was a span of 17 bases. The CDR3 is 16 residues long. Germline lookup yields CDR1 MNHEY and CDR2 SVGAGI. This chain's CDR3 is CASSYERTHTGYEQYF. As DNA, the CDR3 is TGTGCCAGCAGTTACGAAAGGACACATACAGGCTACGAGCAGTACTTC.

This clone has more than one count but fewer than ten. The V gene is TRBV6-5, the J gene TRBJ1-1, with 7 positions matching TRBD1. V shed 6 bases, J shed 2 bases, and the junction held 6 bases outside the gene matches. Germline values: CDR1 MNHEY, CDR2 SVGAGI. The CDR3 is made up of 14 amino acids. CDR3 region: CASRLQGINTEAFF. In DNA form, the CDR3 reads TGTGCCAGCAGACTACAGGGGATTAACACTGAAGCTTTCTTT.